The T cell receptor beta chain described here comes from a study of blood T cells in healthy people across ages. The CDR3 extends over 13 amino acids. Between the trimmed V and J ends, which lost 6 bases and 4 bases, there was a span of 12 bases. Per germline, CDR1 SGHTA and CDR2 FQGNSA. Using a J-beta primer mix together with a sample-barcoded 5' primer, a second PCR was run for roughly 7 to 11 cycles. In TCRdb, the 5' RACE reads were re-called with MiXCR into one record per CDR3 protein. The sample lists hundreds of thousands of distinct CDR3 sequences; under 45% were seen once. The specimen sequenced was blood. The clonotype comes from a man aged 55-75 years in good health. The chain uses TRBV7-2 and TRBJ2-5, with a possible D match to TRBD2 (5 bases). CDR3 coding DNA: TGTGCCAGCAGGGCGGGTTTCGGAGAGACCCAGTACTTC. Amino acid sequence: CASRAGFGETQYF.